This TCR beta chain was identified in a study of OX40 agonist ivuxolimab in advanced cancers. Regarding the complete study: The costimulatory receptor OX40 (CD134) was targeted by ivuxolimab, a fully human IgG2 agonistic monoclonal antibody. Intravenous ivuxolimab was administered to patients every 2 weeks at six dose levels: 0.01, 0.1, 0.3, 1.5, 3 and 10 mg/kg. The dose-escalation cohort was about 83% male with a mean age of about 65 years, ranging from about 20 to 85. The purpose of peripheral TCRbeta sequencing was to test whether ivuxolimab changed TCR sequence diversity and led to clonal T-cell expansion. Among the roughly 52 dose-escalation patients, 19 had hepatocellular carcinoma, 15 or so melanoma, 9 renal cell carcinoma and 9 head and neck cancer. Three dose-escalation patients achieved partial responses, one with hepatocellular carcinoma and two with cutaneous melanoma. Patients were allowed to have had prior anti-PD-1, anti-PD-L1 or anti-CTLA-4 therapy, and around 41% of the dose-escalation patients had previously received checkpoint inhibitors. The monotherapy dose-escalation portion (N ≈ 56 patients) of the phase I ivuxolimab trial is reported in the paper.

The trial excluded patients who had a history of autoimmune disease or who were on systemic immunosuppression. Peripheral blood for TCR sequencing was collected from all dose cohorts at baseline, on cycle 4 day 1, and on cycle 7 day 1. The samples were taken from a phase I, first-in-human, multicenter, open-label dose-escalation trial of ivuxolimab. Adults with locally advanced or metastatic melanoma, renal cell carcinoma, hepatocellular carcinoma or head and neck squamous cell carcinoma were enrolled in the trial. Before TCR sequencing, CD4+ T cells and CD8+ T cells were sorted from peripheral blood as separate populations. A note on this clone: It lacks a known antigen. Base qualities are not provided; no much larger clone lies one nucleotide away.

Broader findings and caveats from the paper: In partial responders in the 0.1-3.0 mg/kg groups, normalized peripheral clonal expansion was found to be among the lowest, especially among CD8+ T cells. After ivuxolimab, expanded clones were on average more numerous among CD8+ T cells than among CD4+ T cells. Low levels of normalized T-cell clonal expansion were also seen in some nonresponding patients. Antigen specificity was not determined for the clonally expanded peripheral T cells. At doses of 0.1 to 3.0 mg/kg, clonal expansion of both CD4+ and CD8+ blood T cells was observed from baseline to week 6.

Genomic DNA was isolated from the sorted cells so that the TCRbeta CDR3 region could be sequenced. The immunoSEQ Assay was used for sequencing of TCRbeta CDR3 regions. As stored in TCRdb, this immuneACCESS dataset retains in-frame rearrangements with V and J assigned. A fraction of the clones does not appear; measured against another copy, unresolved V genes explain less than half of the discrepancy, and the remainder lacks a known reason. The sample table holds tens of thousands of clones, of which about 85% were seen once. Over 3% of the sample is held by the ten biggest clonotypes. This sample comprised CD4+ or CD8+ T cells sorted from blood, obtained in a trial of the OX40 agonist ivuxolimab. The clonotype originates from an adult with an advanced solid tumor such as melanoma, head and neck, liver or kidney cancer.

The DNA reads as follows: TGCGCCAGCAGCCAGGTAGGAGGGAAAAGGATGGGCTACACCTTC. Translated, it gives CASSQVGGKRMGYTF. The rearrangement joined TRBV4-1 to TRBJ1-2; no D gene is confidently identified. Trimming takes 3 bases from V and 8 bases from J, and the germline ends sit 19 bases apart. According to the germline V gene, CDR1 reads MGHRA and CDR2 reads YSYEKL. Taken from cysteine to phenylalanine, the CDR3 has 15 residues. CDR3 DNA only is kept here, 45 bases in frame from base 1.